The clone carrying this T cell receptor beta chain was recorded at least ten times. What it recognizes is unknown. TCRdb processed the reads anew with MiXCR; each CDR3 protein has one entry. Of 300,000 to 400,000 distinct CDR3 sequences in the sample, under 35% were seen once. These data belong to a study of T cell repertoires in cytomegalovirus infection. Across the study: Both recently identified HLA-C-restricted and well-studied HLA-B-restricted CMV epitopes were used in the study. The study's findings and limits: The ex vivo response was dominated by HLA-C-restricted CMV-specific TCR beta clonotypes. People with CMV and the relevant HLA were identified by cumulative public TCR beta family frequency.

CDR1 is MNHNS and CDR2 is SASEGT in the germline V gene. The V end lost 6 bases, the J end lost 7 bases, and 18 bases lay between the germline ends. This CDR3 spans 14 amino acids. The TCR sequence derives from a human donor in good health (CMV status not recorded). Some clones in this sample may be carry-over from other donors' samples. V and J are TRBV6-1 and TRBJ1-2; D is ambiguous. The specimen comprised cultured PBMCs, sampled from culture after CMV antigen stimulation. This CDR3 is CASSPGGGLAGYTF. The CDR3 DNA follows: TGTGCCAGCAGCCCGGGAGGAGGGCTGGCTGGCTACACCTTC.